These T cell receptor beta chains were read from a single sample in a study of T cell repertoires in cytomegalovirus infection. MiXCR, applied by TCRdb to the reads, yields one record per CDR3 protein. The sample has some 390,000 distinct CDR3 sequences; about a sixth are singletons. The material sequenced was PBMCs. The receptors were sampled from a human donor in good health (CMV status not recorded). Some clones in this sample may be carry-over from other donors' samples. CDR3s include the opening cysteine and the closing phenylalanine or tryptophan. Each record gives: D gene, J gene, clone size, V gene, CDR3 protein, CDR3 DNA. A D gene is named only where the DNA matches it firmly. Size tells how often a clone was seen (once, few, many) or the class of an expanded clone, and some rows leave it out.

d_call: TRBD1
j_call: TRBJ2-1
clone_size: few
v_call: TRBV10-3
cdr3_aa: CAIADRDNEQFF
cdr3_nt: TGTGCCATCGCGGACAGGGACAATGAGCAGTTCTTC

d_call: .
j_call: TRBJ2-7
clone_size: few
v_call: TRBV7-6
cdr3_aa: CASSFGTGYEQYF
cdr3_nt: TGTGCCAGCAGCTTTGGGACCGGCTACGAGCAGTACTTC

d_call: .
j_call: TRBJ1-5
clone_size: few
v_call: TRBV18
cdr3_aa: CASSLQRNQPQHF
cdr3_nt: TGTGCCAGCTCCCTCCAGAGGAATCAGCCCCAGCATTTT

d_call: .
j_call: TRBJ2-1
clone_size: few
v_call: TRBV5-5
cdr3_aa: CASSPRPAGRHNEQFF
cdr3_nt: TGTGCCAGCAGCCCCCGACCGGCGGGTCGGCACAATGAGCAGTTCTTC

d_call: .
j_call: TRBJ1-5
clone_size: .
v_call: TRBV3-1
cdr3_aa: CASSRRPQHF
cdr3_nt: TGTGCCAGCAGCCGGAGGCCCCAGCATTTT

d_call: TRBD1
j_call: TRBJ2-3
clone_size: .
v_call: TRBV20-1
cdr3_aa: CSARDQQGESTDTQYF
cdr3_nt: TGCAGTGCTAGAGATCAACAGGGGGAGAGCACAGATACGCAGTATTTT

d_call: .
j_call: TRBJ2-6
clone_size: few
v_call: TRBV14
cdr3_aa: CASSPIGGANVLTF
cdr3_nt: TGTGCCAGCAGCCCCATAGGGGGGGCCAACGTCCTGACTTTC

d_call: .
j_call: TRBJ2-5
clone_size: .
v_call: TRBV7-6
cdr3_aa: CASSLQQRETQYF
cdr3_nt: TGTGCCAGCAGCTTGCAACAGCGAGAGACCCAGTACTTC

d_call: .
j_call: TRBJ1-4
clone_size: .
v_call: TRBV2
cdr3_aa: CASSEDGPANEKLFF
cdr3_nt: TGTGCCAGCAGTGAAGATGGTCCGGCAAATGAAAAACTGTTTTTT

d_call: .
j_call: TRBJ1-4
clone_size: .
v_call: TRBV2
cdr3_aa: CASSPIRGTSEKLFF
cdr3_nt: TGTGCCAGCAGTCCTATCCGGGGCACGAGTGAAAAACTGTTTTTT

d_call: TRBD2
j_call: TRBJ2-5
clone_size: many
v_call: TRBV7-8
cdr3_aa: CASSSTSLRQQETQYF
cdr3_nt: TGTGCCAGCAGCTCGACTAGCCTAAGGCAGCAAGAGACCCAGTACTTC

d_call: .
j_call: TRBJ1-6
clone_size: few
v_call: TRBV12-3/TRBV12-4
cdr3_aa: CASSPGLSPLHF
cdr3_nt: TGTGCCAGCAGTCCTGGACTTTCACCCCTCCACTTT

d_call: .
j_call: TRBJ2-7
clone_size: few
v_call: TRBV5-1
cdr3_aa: CASSLGRKISYEQYF
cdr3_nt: TGCGCCAGCAGCTTGGGCCGGAAGATTAGCTACGAGCAGTACTTC

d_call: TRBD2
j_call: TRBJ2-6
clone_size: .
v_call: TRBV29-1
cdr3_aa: CSVRAGGPGANVLTF
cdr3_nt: TGCAGCGTACGAGCGGGGGGGCCCGGGGCCAACGTCCTGACTTTC

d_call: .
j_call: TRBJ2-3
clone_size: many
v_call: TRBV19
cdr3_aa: CASSMAVSTDTQYF
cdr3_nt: TGTGCCAGTAGTATGGCGGTGAGCACAGATACGCAGTATTTT

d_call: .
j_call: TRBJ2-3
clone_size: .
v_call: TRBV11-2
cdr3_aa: CASSLDQADTQYF
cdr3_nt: TGTGCCAGCAGCTTAGATCAAGCAGATACGCAGTATTTT

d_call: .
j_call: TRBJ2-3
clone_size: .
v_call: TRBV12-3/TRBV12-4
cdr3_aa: CASGEGWGDTQYF
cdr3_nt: TGTGCCAGCGGCGAGGGCTGGGGGGATACGCAGTATTTT

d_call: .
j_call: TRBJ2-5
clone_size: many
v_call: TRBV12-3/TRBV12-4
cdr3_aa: CASTSGDRGETQYF
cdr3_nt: TGTGCCAGCACCTCAGGGGATCGGGGGGAGACCCAGTACTTC

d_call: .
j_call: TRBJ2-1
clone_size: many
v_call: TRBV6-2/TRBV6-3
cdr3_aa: CASRRTVDNEQFF
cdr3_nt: TGTGCCAGCAGACGGACTGTAGACAATGAGCAGTTCTTC

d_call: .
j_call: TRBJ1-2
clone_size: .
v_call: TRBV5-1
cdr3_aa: CASSRDNDYGYTF
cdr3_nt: TGCGCCAGCAGTCGGGACAACGACTATGGCTACACCTTC

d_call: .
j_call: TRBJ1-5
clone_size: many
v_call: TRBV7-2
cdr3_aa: CASSLPDQPQHF
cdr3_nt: TGTGCCAGCAGCTTGCCTGATCAGCCCCAGCATTTT

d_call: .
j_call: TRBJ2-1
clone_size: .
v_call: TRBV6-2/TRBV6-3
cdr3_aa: CASSYRDLEQFF
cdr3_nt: TGTGCCAGCAGTTACAGAGACCTTGAGCAGTTCTTC

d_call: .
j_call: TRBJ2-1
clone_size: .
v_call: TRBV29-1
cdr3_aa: CSVAGAVEQFF
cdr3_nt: TGCAGCGTAGCCGGCGCGGTGGAGCAGTTCTTC

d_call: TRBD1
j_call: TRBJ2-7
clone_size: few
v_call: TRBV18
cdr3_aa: CASSPPRQGSYEQYF
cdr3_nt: TGTGCCAGCTCACCCCCACGACAGGGATCCTACGAGCAGTACTTC

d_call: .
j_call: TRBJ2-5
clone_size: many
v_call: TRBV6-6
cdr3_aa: CASSPYLRQETQYF
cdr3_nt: TGTGCCAGCAGTCCTTACCTTAGACAAGAGACCCAGTACTTC

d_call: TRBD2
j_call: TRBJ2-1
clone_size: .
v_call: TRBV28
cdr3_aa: CASSGGVPANEQFF
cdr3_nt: TGTGCCAGCAGCGGGGGGGTACCGGCGAATGAGCAGTTCTTC

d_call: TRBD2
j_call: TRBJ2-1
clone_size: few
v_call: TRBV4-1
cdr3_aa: CASSQPGGRPDEQFF
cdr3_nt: TGCGCCAGCAGCCAACCGGGAGGGAGACCTGATGAGCAGTTCTTC

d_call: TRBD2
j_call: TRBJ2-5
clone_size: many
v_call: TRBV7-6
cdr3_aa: CASSSRLRAGPYQETQYF
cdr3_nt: TGTGCCAGCAGCTCCCGTCTCAGAGCGGGACCGTACCAAGAGACCCAGTACTTC

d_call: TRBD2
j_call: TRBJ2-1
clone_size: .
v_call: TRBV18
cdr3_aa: CASSPNVAGGLHNEQFF
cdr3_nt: TGTGCCAGCTCACCAAACGTGGCGGGAGGGCTACACAATGAGCAGTTCTTC

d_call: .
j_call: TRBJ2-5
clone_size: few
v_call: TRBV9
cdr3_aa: CASSVAPGVETQYF
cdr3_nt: TGTGCCAGCAGCGTAGCTCCAGGGGTGGAGACCCAGTACTTC

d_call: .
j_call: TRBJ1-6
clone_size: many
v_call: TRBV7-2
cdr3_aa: CASSFSGPNNSPLHF
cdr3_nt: TGTGCCAGCAGCTTCAGCGGACCGAATAATTCACCCCTCCACTTT

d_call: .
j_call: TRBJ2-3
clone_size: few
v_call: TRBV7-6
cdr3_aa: CASSLVEPGHRTDTQYF
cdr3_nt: TGTGCCAGCAGCTTAGTGGAGCCGGGACACCGCACAGATACGCAGTATTTT

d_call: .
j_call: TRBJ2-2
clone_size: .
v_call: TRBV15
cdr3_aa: CATSRLTGELFF
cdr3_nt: TGTGCCACCAGCAGACTCACCGGGGAGCTGTTTTTT

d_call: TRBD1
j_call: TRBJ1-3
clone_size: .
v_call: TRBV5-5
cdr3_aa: CASSLYRGPGNTIYF
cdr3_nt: TGTGCCAGCAGCCTTTACAGGGGGCCTGGAAACACCATATATTTT

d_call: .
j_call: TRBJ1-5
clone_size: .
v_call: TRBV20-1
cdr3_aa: CSAIRRGQPQHF
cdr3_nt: TGCAGTGCTATACGGAGGGGTCAGCCCCAGCATTTT

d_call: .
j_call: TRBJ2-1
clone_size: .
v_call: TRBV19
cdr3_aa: CASTEGPYNEQFF
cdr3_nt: TGTGCCTCTACCGAGGGGCCCTACAATGAGCAGTTCTTC

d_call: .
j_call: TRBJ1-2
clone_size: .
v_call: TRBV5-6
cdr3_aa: CASSLLRTDGYTF
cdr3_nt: TGTGCCAGCAGCCTGCTGAGGACGGATGGCTACACCTTC

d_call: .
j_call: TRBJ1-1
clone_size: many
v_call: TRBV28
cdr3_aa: CASSLFDTEAFF
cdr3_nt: TGTGCCAGCAGTTTATTCGACACTGAAGCTTTCTTT

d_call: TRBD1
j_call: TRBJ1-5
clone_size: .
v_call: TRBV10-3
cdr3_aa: CAISATGGSSNQPQHF
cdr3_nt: TGTGCCATCAGTGCAACAGGGGGCTCTTCAAATCAGCCCCAGCATTTT

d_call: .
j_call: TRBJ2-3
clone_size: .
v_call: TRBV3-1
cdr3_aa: CASSQERGGATDTQYF
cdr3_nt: TGTGCCAGCAGCCAAGAGAGGGGGGGGGCAACAGATACGCAGTATTTT

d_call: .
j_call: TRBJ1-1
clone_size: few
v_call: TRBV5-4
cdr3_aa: CASSFKGTPDNEAFF
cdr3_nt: TGTGCCAGCAGCTTCAAGGGTACGCCCGACAATGAAGCTTTCTTT

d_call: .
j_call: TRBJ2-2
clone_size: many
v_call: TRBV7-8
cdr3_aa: CASSPTRIRGELFF
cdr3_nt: TGTGCCAGCAGCCCGACACGTATCCGAGGGGAGCTGTTTTTT

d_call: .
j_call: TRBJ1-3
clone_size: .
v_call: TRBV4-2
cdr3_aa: CASSLLQGRSGNTIYF
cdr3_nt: TGTGCCAGCAGCTTGTTACAGGGCCGCTCTGGAAACACCATATATTTT

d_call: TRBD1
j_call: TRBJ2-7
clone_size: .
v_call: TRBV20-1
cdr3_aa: CSGTGQAHEQYF
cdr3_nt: TGCAGTGGGACGGGACAGGCCCACGAGCAGTACTTC

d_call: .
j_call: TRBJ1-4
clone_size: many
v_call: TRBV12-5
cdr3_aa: CASAGGLNEKLFF
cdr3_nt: TGTGCTAGTGCGGGAGGACTTAATGAAAAACTGTTTTTT

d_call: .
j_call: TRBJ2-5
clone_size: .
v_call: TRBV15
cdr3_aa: CATSKVEEETQYF
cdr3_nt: TGTGCCACCAGCAAGGTGGAAGAAGAGACCCAGTACTTC

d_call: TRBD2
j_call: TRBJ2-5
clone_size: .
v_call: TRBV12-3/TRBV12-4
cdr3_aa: CASNRLAVQETQYF
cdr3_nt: TGTGCCAGCAACAGACTAGCGGTACAAGAGACCCAGTACTTC

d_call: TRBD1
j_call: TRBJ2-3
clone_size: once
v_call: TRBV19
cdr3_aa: CASREPGGRDTQYF
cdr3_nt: TGTGCCAGTAGAGAGCCAGGGGGACGAGATACGCAGTATTTT

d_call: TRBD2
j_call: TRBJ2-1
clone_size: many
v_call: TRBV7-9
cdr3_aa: CASSLMGLADYNEQFF
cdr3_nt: TGTGCCAGCAGCTTAATGGGACTAGCGGACTACAATGAGCAGTTCTTC

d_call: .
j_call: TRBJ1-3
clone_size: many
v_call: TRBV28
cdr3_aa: CASSLVMGNSGNTIYF
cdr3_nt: TGTGCCAGCAGTTTAGTAATGGGGAACTCTGGAAACACCATATATTTT

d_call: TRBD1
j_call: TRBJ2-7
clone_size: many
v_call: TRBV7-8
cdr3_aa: CASSLAWPGQGVQYF
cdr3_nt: TGTGCCAGCAGCTTAGCGTGGCCGGGACAGGGGGTGCAGTACTTC

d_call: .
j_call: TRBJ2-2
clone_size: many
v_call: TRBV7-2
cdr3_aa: CASSYGGRELFF
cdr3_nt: TGTGCCAGCAGCTACGGAGGCAGGGAGCTGTTTTTT

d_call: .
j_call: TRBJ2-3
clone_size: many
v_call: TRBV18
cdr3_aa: CASSAGVGTDTQYF
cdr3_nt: TGTGCCAGCTCCGCCGGGGTGGGCACAGATACGCAGTATTTT